The T cell receptor beta chain described here comes from a study of PD-1 blockade in classical Hodgkin lymphoma. Study-wide context: Every 2 weeks, patients got 3 mg/kg intravenous nivolumab.

The length of the CDR3 is 15 residues. Trimming took 4 bases from V and 1 from J; bases not matched to a gene: 5. Germline V gene data show CDR1 as MNHEY and CDR2 as SMNVEV (reference sequence). Using immunoSEQ multiplex PCR, the repertoire was profiled, and TCRdb retains in-frame clones only, with some absent. The sample holds under 15,000 clones, roughly 90% seen once. Specified time point: cycle 4 day 1 (C4D1), after about 6 weeks of nivolumab. Brentuximab vedotin exposure varied among the patients, all of whom had relapsed after autologous stem cell transplantation. Thawed PBMCs yielded CD4+ T cells through magnetic negative selection. Broader study findings: Repertoires differed for reasons still undefined, possibly disease activity or prior therapy. By C4D1, diversity of CD4+ TCRs had risen significantly, whereas that of CD8+ TCRs had not.

About this clone itself: Its specificity is not known.

The V gene is TRBV27, the J gene TRBJ2-7; 9 bases agree with TRBD1. The sequence came from a human donor with classical Hodgkin lymphoma. The input for sequencing was CD4+ T cells from blood, taken before the fourth cycle of nivolumab. The CDR3 here is CASSSWTGESYEQYF. For the CDR3, the DNA is TGTGCCAGCAGTTCATGGACAGGGGAATCCTACGAGCAGTACTTC.